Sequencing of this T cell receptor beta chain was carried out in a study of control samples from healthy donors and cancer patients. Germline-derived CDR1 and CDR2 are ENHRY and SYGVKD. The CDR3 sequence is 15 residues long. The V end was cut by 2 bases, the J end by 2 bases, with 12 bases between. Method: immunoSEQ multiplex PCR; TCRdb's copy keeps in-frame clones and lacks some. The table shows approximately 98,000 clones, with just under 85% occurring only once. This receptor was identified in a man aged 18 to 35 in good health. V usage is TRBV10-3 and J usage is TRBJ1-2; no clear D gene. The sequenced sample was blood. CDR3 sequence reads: CAISEGPAPNYGYTF. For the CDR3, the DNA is TGTGCCATCAGTGAGGGTCCGGCGCCAAACTATGGCTACACCTTC.